This passage covers 18 T cell receptor beta chains from one sample sequenced in a study of shared clonotypes between healthy human individuals. CD45RO negativity and positive selection for CCR7 defined naive CD8 cells, a population that excluded terminally differentiated effector memory CD45RA+ cells. The data were produced by immunoSEQ multiplex PCR, yet TCRdb's version contains in-frame clones alone and is incomplete. The sample shows 1.5 million to 2.5 million clones, approximately 94% of them seen only once. The sequencing input was naive CD8+ T cells sorted from blood. These receptor sequences come from a man between 18 and 35 years old in good health.

The CDR3 loop is CASSLGMPNTEAFF. CDR3 nucleotide sequence: TGTGCCAGCAGTTTAGGGATGCCGAACACTGAAGCTTTCTTT. The gene calls are TRBV27 and TRBJ1-1; D not resolved. The CDR3 runs 14 residues. V gave up 2 bases and J gave up 1 base, with 8 bases separating them. The germline gives CDR1 MNHEY, CDR2 SMNVEV (reference sequence).

V is TRBV9 and J is TRBJ2-5; 7 positions match TRBD1. The CDR3 is made up of 14 amino acids. Germline CDR1 is SGDLS and CDR2 is YYNGEE. V gave up 3 bases and J gave up 1 base; unmatched junction bases: 3. CDR3 in DNA: TGTGCCAGCAGCGAGGGGGCGGCCCAAGAGACCCAGTACTTC. Translating gives CASSEGAAQETQYF.

V and J are TRBV9 and TRBJ2-5; possibly TRBD1 or TRBD2 for D (7 bases each). This CDR3 has 15 residues. V was cut by 4 bases and J by 4 bases, with 17 bases left in between. The germline V gene has CDR1 SGDLS and CDR2 YYNGEE. The CDR3 nucleotides are TGTGCCAGCAGCCCAGGGGGGGGATTGGGAGAGACCCAGTACTTC. As protein: CASSPGGGLGETQYF. Based on the CDR3 plus reference TRBV9 and TRBJ2-5, the full variable domain is DSGVTQTPKHLITATGQRVTLRCSPRSGDLSVYWYQQSLDQGLQFLIQYYNGEERAKGNILERFSAQQFPDLHSELNLSSLELGDSALYFCASSPGGGLGETQYFGPGTRLLVL.

V and J are TRBV9 and TRBJ2-7, with D possibly being TRBD1 (6 bases). Germline assignment: CDR1 SGDLS and CDR2 YYNGEE. Trimming shortened V by 1 base and J by 2 bases, and 7 bases separated the two germline ends. The CDR3 extends over 13 amino acids. The CDR3 here is CASSVRDTYEQYF. The DNA for the CDR3 is TGTGCCAGCAGCGTACGGGACACCTACGAGCAGTACTTC.

The chain uses TRBV7-2 and TRBJ2-7; D may correspond to TRBD1 or TRBD2 (5 bases each). V was trimmed by 1 base and J by 6 bases, leaving 16 bases between them. The CDR3 is made up of 15 amino acids. Germline V gives CDR1 SGHTA, CDR2 FQGNSA. The CDR3 protein is CASSLGAGWGSEQYF. The CDR3 DNA follows: TGTGCCAGCAGCTTAGGGGCAGGGTGGGGGAGCGAGCAGTACTTC.

The V and J genes are TRBV25-1 and TRBJ1-1, with a weak D call TRBD1 (5 bases). The V gene lost 5 bases and the J gene lost 2 bases, with 12 bases spanning the gap. From germline, CDR1 is MGHDK and CDR2 SYGVNS. The CDR3 extends over 14 amino acids. The CDR3 loop reads CASSQWGGNTEAFF. Written as DNA, the CDR3 is TGTGCCAGCAGTCAATGGGGGGGAAACACTGAAGCTTTCTTT.

The gene calls are TRBV10-1 and TRBJ1-5, with no clear D. CDR1 is WNHNN, CDR2 SYGVQD, per germline (reference sequence). This CDR3 has 13 amino acids. V lost 4 bases, J lost 8 bases, and 12 bases lay in between. The DNA for the CDR3 is TGCGCCAGCAGTGTCGGCGGTGCGGAGCCCCAGCATTTT. Translation gives CASSVGGAEPQHF.

The CDR3 protein is CASSIGQYQETQYF. The CDR3 DNA reads as TGTGCCAGCAGTATTGGACAGTACCAAGAGACCCAGTACTTC. The chain links TRBV28 to TRBJ2-5, with a tentative D call TRBD1 (6 bases). CDR3 length: 14 amino acids. With 5 bases removed from V and 0 bases from J, the gap between germline ends came to 10 bases. Germline V CDR1 and CDR2: MDHEN, SYDVKM.

As concerns this clone: At the DNA level, this CDR3 is encoded by other sequences in the same sample as well. This chain joins TRBV5-6 and TRBJ2-7; possibly TRBD2 for D (5 bases). CDR3 length equals 12 residues. Deletions cut 4 bases from V and 2 bases from J, with 7 bases between. Germline V lookup: CDR1 SGHDT, CDR2 YYEEEE. This CDR3 reads CASSTGTYEQYF. DNA for the CDR3: TGTGCCAGCAGCACCGGGACCTACGAGCAGTACTTC.

V usage is TRBV9 and J usage is TRBJ2-1, with D unclear. This CDR3 spans 13 amino acids. Germline-derived CDR1 and CDR2 are SGDLS and YYNGEE. Between the trimmed V and J ends, which lost 6 bases and 5 bases, there was a span of 12 bases. This chain's CDR3 is CASTTSGNNEQFF. CDR3 coding DNA: TGTGCCAGCACCACTTCCGGCAACAATGAGCAGTTCTTC.

The chain recombines TRBV10-2 with TRBJ1-2; possibly TRBD1 for D (6 bases). This CDR3 contains 12 residues. Per germline, CDR1 WSHSY and CDR2 SAAADI. The V end lost 7 bases, the J end lost 8 bases, and 14 bases lay between the germline ends. CDR3 DNA: TGCGCCAGCATTGGGGGGCTAGGCGGCTACACCTTC. Translating it yields CASIGGLGGYTF.

V gene TRBV29-1 combines with J gene TRBJ2-2; TRBD1 or TRBD2 may be the D gene (5 bases each). The V end lost 6 bases, the J end lost 4 bases, and 15 bases lay between the germline ends. The CDR3 has 14 amino acids. Germline V CDR1 and CDR2: SQVTM, ANQGSEA. The CDR3 DNA is TGCAGCGTGGGGACCGAATTCAGCACCGGGGAGCTGTTTTTT. Protein sequence: CSVGTEFSTGELFF.

The V and J genes are TRBV9 and TRBJ2-2, with 7 nucleotides matching TRBD1. J gave up 3 bases and V 5 bases, and 4 bases lay outside the gene matches. The CDR3 runs to 14 residues. The germline gives CDR1 SGDLS, CDR2 YYNGEE. This chain's CDR3 is CASRETGYTGELFF. CDR3 DNA: TGTGCCAGCAGAGAGACAGGGTACACCGGGGAGCTGTTTTTT.

Comment on this clone: Other DNA sequences from this sample encode an identical CDR3 as well. The chain combines TRBV5-6 with TRBJ2-3, with a weak D call TRBD1 (5 bases). Germline CDR1 and CDR2: SGHDT and YYEEEE. This CDR3 has 14 residues. V lost 0 bases, J lost 2 bases, and 7 bases lay in between. The CDR3 loop reads CASSLAGNTDTQYF. The CDR3 nucleotides are TGTGCCAGCAGCTTGGCAGGGAACACAGATACGCAGTATTTT.

This chain links TRBV11-2 with TRBJ2-3, with a weak D call TRBD2 (5 bases). V was trimmed by 3 bases and J by 1 base, leaving 17 bases between them. This CDR3 spans 17 amino acids. Germline V gives CDR1 SGHAT, CDR2 FQNNGV. CDR3 sequence (DNA): TGTGCCAGCAGCTTCCGCGAAAAAAGCGGACGCACAGATACGCAGTATTTT. Its translation: CASSFREKSGRTDTQYF. The whole variable domain, remainder taken from reference TRBV11-2 and TRBJ2-3, is EAGVAQSPRYKIIEKRQSVAFWCNPISGHATLYWYQQILGQGPKLLIQFQNNGVVDDSQLPKDRFSAERLKGVDSTLKIQPAKLEDSAVYLCASSFREKSGRTDTQYFGPGTRLTVL.

This clone was picked up a small number of times. This same CDR3 is encoded by further DNA sequences in the sample. The CDR3 sequence: CASSLGAGLNTEAFF. For the CDR3, the DNA is TGTGCCAGCAGTTTAGGGGCAGGTTTGAACACTGAAGCTTTCTTT. This rearrangement joins TRBV27 to TRBJ1-1, with D tentatively TRBD1 (5 bases). The V and J ends lost 2 bases and 0 bases respectively, with 10 bases between them. The CDR3 loop spans 15 amino acids. The V gene's germline CDR1 is MNHEY and CDR2 SMNVEV (reference sequence).

A few counts support this clone. The V call is TRBV7-6, the J call TRBJ1-4; tentatively, D is TRBD1 (6 bases). The CDR3 totals 14 residues. Per the germline V gene, CDR1 is SGHVS and CDR2 is FNYEAQ. The V end was cut by 5 bases, the J end by 7 bases, with 14 bases between. The CDR3 here is CASSPGGQSEKLFF. The CDR3 nucleotides are TGTGCCAGCAGCCCTGGGGGGCAGAGTGAAAAACTGTTTTTT.

V is TRBV7-9 and J is TRBJ2-3; D remains ambiguous. The CDR3 spans 13 residues. Between the trimmed V and J ends, which lost 3 bases and 5 bases, there was a span of 9 bases. CDR1 SEHNR and CDR2 FQNEAQ come from the germline V gene (reference sequence). The CDR3, as DNA: TGTGCCAGCAGCTTCCCCCTAGAAGATACGCAGTATTTT. This translates into CASSFPLEDTQYF.